Each of the 16 T cell receptor beta chains below was sequenced from the same sample in a study of T-cell reconstitution after alpha-beta-depleted transplantation in children. This sample's TCRbeta library carried unique molecular identifier barcodes. In TCRdb, the PCR reads were re-called with MiXCR into one record per CDR3 protein. The table includes around 400,000 distinct CDR3 sequences, about 20% detected once. The sample was PBMCs from the stem cell graft donor, taken from the stem cell graft. All receptors derive from a human donor who donated a stem cell graft to a child with acute myeloid leukemia.

This clonotype was counted at least ten times. The chain uses TRBV29-1 and TRBJ2-1; 9 bases are shared with TRBD2. The CDR3 contains 19 residues. CDR1 SQVTM and CDR2 ANQGSEA come from the germline V gene. V lost 0 bases and J lost 8; bases outside the gene matches: 20. CDR3 in DNA: TGCAGCGTTGAAGATTCCGCGGGAGGGCCTAGCGGGTATATTTATGAGCAGTTCTTC. Translating gives CSVEDSAGGPSGYIYEQFF.

The rearrangement uses TRBV28 and TRBJ2-5; 9 bases line up with TRBD2. The CDR3 runs 16 residues. Germline V gives CDR1 MDHEN, CDR2 SYDVKM. V was clipped by 3 bases and J by 4 bases; unmatched bases: 9. The CDR3 here is CASSFQLAGRVETQYF. For the CDR3, the DNA is TGTGCCAGCAGTTTCCAGCTAGCGGGAAGAGTAGAGACCCAGTACTTC.

Concerning this clonotype itself: Given a much more abundant clone one base away, this may be a read error. The chain recombines TRBV6-1 with TRBJ2-3; a weak D match, TRBD1 (5 bases). The CDR3 totals 14 residues. Per the germline V gene, CDR1 is MNHNS and CDR2 is SASEGT. As DNA, the CDR3 is TGTGCCAGCACCCTACGTGGGGCCACAGATACGGAGTATTTT. Its protein is CASTLRGATDTEYF.

This clonotype turned up a few times. The V gene is TRBV19, the J gene TRBJ2-3, with no clear D. Trimming took off 7 bases at V and 1 base at J, with 15 bases between the two ends. The CDR3 runs 15 residues. Germline V gene lookup returns CDR1 LNHDA and CDR2 SQIVND (reference sequence). The CDR3 DNA sequence: TGTGCCAGTAATTCTGCGAGCGCTCGCACAGATACGCAGTATTTT. This encodes CASNSASARTDTQYF.

This clonotype came up a few times. This chain connects TRBV11-3 to TRBJ2-3, with 9 bases matching TRBD2. This CDR3 has 14 residues. With 4 bases clipped from V and 5 bases from J, the junction kept 4 bases outside the gene matches. The V gene's germline CDR1 is SGHNT and CDR2 YENEEA. CDR3: CASSSSREGDTQYF. The CDR3 coding sequence is TGTGCCAGCAGCTCCTCGCGGGAGGGAGATACGCAGTATTTT.

This clonotype was counted at least ten times. This chain connects TRBV20-1 to TRBJ2-3; 8 nucleotides agree with TRBD2. The trim removed 2 bases at V and 4 bases at J, leaving 8 bases unmatched. CDR3 length: 15 amino acids. Germline CDR1 is DFQATT and CDR2 is SNEGSKA (reference sequence). The CDR3 nucleotides read TGCAGTGCTAGAACAGCGGGAGCGAGGGCAGATACGCAGTATTTT. This gives the protein CSARTAGARADTQYF.

The chain links TRBV4-1 to TRBJ2-1; 10 positions match TRBD2. Germline V gene lookup returns CDR1 MGHRA and CDR2 YSYEKL. This CDR3 contains 15 residues. V lost 0 bases, J lost 8 bases, and 4 bases stayed unmatched. The CDR3 coding sequence is TGCGCCAGCAGCCAAGAACGGACTAGCGGCGATGAGCAGTTCTTC. Translating it yields CASSQERTSGDEQFF.

V is TRBV20-1 and J is TRBJ2-1; tentatively, D is TRBD1 (6 bases). V lost 5 bases and J 6 bases, leaving 23 bases between the germline ends. The CDR3 runs to 16 residues. Germline V CDR1 and CDR2: DFQATT, SNEGSKA (reference sequence). CDR3 sequence: CSAGTVKTGLGNEQFF. CDR3 DNA: TGCAGTGCTGGAACTGTTAAGACAGGACTGGGCAATGAGCAGTTCTTC.

V and J are TRBV24-1 and TRBJ2-5, with 8 bases identical to TRBD1. From germline, CDR1 is KGHDR and CDR2 SFDVKD. V shed 1 base and J 1 base; nucleotides not matched to a gene: 7. This CDR3 region has 17 residues. CDR3 sequence (DNA): TGTGCCACCAGTGATTTAGGGACAGGAGATACCCAAGAGACCCAGTACTTC. This gives the protein CATSDLGTGDTQETQYF.

In this sample, this clonotype turned up a few times. This chain uses TRBV3-1 with TRBJ2-7, with D hard to call. Germline V gives CDR1 LGHDT, CDR2 YNNKEL (reference sequence). The CDR3 has 16 amino acids. The germline V and J ends were trimmed by 4 bases and 6 bases, with 22 bases remaining between them. The CDR3 DNA reads as TGTGCCAGCAGCCCCTCGACACCTGTTCGAGTTTGCGAGCAGTACTTC. Translation gives CASSPSTPVRVCEQYF.

The DNA of the CDR3 is TGCGCCAGCAGCCCGGGACAAACGAACACTGAAGCTTTCTTT. Its protein product is CASSPGQTNTEAFF. The chain combines TRBV4-1 with TRBJ1-1, with D perhaps TRBD1 (6 bases). CDR1 is MGHRA and CDR2 is YSYEKL in the germline V gene. V was cut by 4 bases and J by 1 base, with 10 bases left in between. The CDR3 covers 14 residues.

The chain has TRBV2 and TRBJ2-7; no definite D call. CDR1 SNHLY and CDR2 FYNNEI come from the germline V gene. V was cut by 2 bases and J by 2 bases, with 16 bases left in between. This CDR3 comprises 16 residues. In nucleotides, the CDR3 is TGTGCCAGCAGTGAATTCGGGCCGACGGTACCCTACGAGCAGTACTTC. This codes for CASSEFGPTVPYEQYF. The full variable domain, with the rest looked up from reference TRBV2 and TRBJ2-7, is EPEVTQTPSHQVTQMGQEVILRCVPISNHLYFYWYRQILGQKVEFLVSFYNNEISEKSEIFDDQFSVERPDGSNFTLKIRSTKLEDSAMYFCASSEFGPTVPYEQYFGPGTRLTVT.

The sample holds a few counts of this clonotype. The gene calls are TRBV11-1 and TRBJ2-1; weak D call: TRBD2 (5 bases). Germline-derived CDR1 and CDR2 are SGHAT and FQDESV (reference sequence). V was shortened by 5 bases and J by 1 base, with 12 bases between the two germline ends. The CDR3 totals 15 residues. The chain's CDR3 is CASSPSGKSYNEQFF. The CDR3 DNA reads TGTGCCAGCAGCCCCAGCGGCAAGTCCTACAATGAGCAGTTCTTC.

This clonotype was counted many times. The J gene is TRBJ2-6, the V gene TRBV29-1; TRBD2 aligns across 7 bases. V was pared by 4 bases and J by 0 bases, with 0 bases of the junction left unmatched. The CDR3 consists of 14 residues. CDR1 is SQVTM and CDR2 is ANQGSEA in the germline V gene. CDR3 protein: CSVGGGSGANVLTF. Here the CDR3 DNA reads TGCAGCGTTGGGGGGGGCTCTGGGGCCAACGTCCTGACTTTC.

This clonotype was seen more than once but under ten times. The chain joins TRBV5-6 to TRBJ2-7; D gene ambiguous. The CDR3 sequence is 12 residues long. V lost 0 bases and J 7 bases, leaving 8 bases between the germline ends. CDR1 SGHDT and CDR2 YYEEEE come from the germline V gene. CDR3 protein: CASSLGPKEQYF. In DNA, the CDR3 is TGTGCCAGCAGCTTGGGGCCTAAAGAGCAGTACTTC.

This clonotype was observed many times. J is TRBJ2-7 and V is TRBV29-1, with a possible D match to TRBD1 (6 bases). Germline V gene sequence: CDR1 SQVTM, CDR2 ANQGSEA. V was trimmed by 7 bases and J by 1 base, leaving 17 bases between them. The CDR3 is 14 amino acids. The CDR3, as DNA: TGCAGCGCCAGAACGCCCGACAGGTCCTACGAGCAGTACTTC. This translates into CSARTPDRSYEQYF.